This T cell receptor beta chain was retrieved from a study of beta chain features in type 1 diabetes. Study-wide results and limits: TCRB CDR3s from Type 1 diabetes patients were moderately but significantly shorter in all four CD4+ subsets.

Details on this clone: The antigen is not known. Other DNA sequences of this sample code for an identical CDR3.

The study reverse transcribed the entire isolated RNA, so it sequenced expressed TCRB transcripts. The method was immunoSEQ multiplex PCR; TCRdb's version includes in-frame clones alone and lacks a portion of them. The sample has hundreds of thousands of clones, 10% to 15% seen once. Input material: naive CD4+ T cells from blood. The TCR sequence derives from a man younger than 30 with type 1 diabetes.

The CDR3: CASSPGANNEQFF. In DNA, the CDR3 is TGTGCCAGCTCACCCGGGGCCAACAATGAGCAGTTCTTC. The V and J genes are TRBV18 and TRBJ2-1; D assignment may be TRBD1 or TRBD2 (5 bases each). Germline CDR1 is KGHSH and CDR2 is LQKENI. The CDR3 has 13 residues. The V gene lost 3 bases and the J gene lost 5 bases, with 8 bases spanning the gap.